This T cell receptor beta chain stems from a study of cytomegalovirus exposure and HLA in healthy donors. Notes on the study in general: It was only CMV serostatus that was available as immune exposure information.

For this clone: The antigen remains undetermined.

PCR amplification relied on 60 Vbeta primers (plus 13 Jbeta primers). Profiled with immunoSEQ multiplex PCR; TCRdb holds only in-frame clones, not every one. The data show 50,000 to 60,000 clones, around 73% seen once. Trimming took 8 bases from V and 2 from J; bases not matched to a gene: 5. Germline CDR1 MNHNS, CDR2 SASEGT. There are 15 residues in the CDR3. The sequenced sample was PBMCs. The gene calls are TRBV6-1 and TRBJ2-5, with 13 bases fitting TRBD2. This receptor was taken from a woman aged 40-49 years in good health and CMV-seropositive. Written as DNA, the CDR3 is TGTGCCAGCGAAGGGACTAGCGGGGTACAAGAGACCCAGTACTTC. Translating it yields CASEGTSGVQETQYF.